Listed below are T cell receptor beta chains from one sample, sequenced in a study of blood T cell repertoires in COVID-19. Measured with immunoSEQ multiplex PCR; TCRdb has only the in-frame clones, and not every one. The sample records 300,000 to 350,000 clones, roughly 90% being singletons. Sequencing used peripheral blood. These receptors all stem from a woman aged 30 to 39 with COVID-19, enrolled during active disease. CDR3s include the opening cysteine and the closing phenylalanine or tryptophan. The order of the fields is V gene, clone size, D gene, J gene, CDR3 protein, CDR3 DNA. A D gene is named only where the DNA matches it firmly. Size values are once, few and many counts, or a class for expanded clones, and some rows have none.

TRBV30	.	.	TRBJ2-3	CALEKGGWDTQYF	TGTGCCCTGGAGAAAGGAGGGTGGGATACGCAGTATTTT
TRBV6-4	.	.	TRBJ1-3	CASSETIGNTIYF	TGTGCCAGCAGTGAGACAATTGGAAACACCATATATTTT
TRBV5-1	.	TRBD1	TRBJ2-3	CASSSGQGSTDTQYF	TGCGCCAGCAGCTCGGGACAGGGGAGTACAGATACGCAGTATTTT
TRBV4-1	.	TRBD2	TRBJ2-1	CASSQVIGLESYEQFF	TGCGCCAGCAGCCAAGTAATTGGACTAGAATCATATGAGCAGTTCTTC
TRBV11-1	.	.	TRBJ1-6	CASSLRYSPLHF	TGTGCCAGCAGCTTACGGTATTCACCCCTCCACTTT
TRBV15	once	.	TRBJ2-3	CATSGTSTDTQYF	TGTGCCACCTCTGGCACAAGCACAGATACGCAGTATTTT
TRBV19	.	.	TRBJ1-5	CASSMGGLDNQPQHF	TGTGCCAGTAGTATGGGGGGACTGGACAATCAGCCCCAGCATTTT
TRBV12-3/TRBV12-4	.	.	TRBJ1-1	CASSLVGNTEAFF	TGTGCCAGCAGTTTAGTCGGGAACACTGAAGCTTTCTTT
TRBV24-1	.	.	TRBJ1-2	CATSDPDSFLGYTF	TGTGCCACCAGTGACCCTGACAGTTTCCTAGGCTACACCTTC
TRBV19	.	TRBD2	TRBJ2-1	CASKGGSLLYNEQFF	TGTGCCAGTAAAGGCGGGAGCCTACTTTACAATGAGCAGTTCTTC
TRBV10-3	.	.	TRBJ1-1	CAITLQANTEAFF	TGTGCCATCACCCTCCAGGCGAACACTGAAGCTTTCTTT
TRBV19	once	.	TRBJ1-6	CASSTQQGSNSPLHF	TGTGCCAGTAGTACCCAACAGGGAAGTAATTCACCCCTCCACTTT
TRBV9	many	.	TRBJ1-6	CASSVGQGDNSPLHF	TGTGCCAGCAGCGTAGGGCAGGGCGATAATTCACCCCTCCACTTT
TRBV27	.	.	TRBJ2-1	CASSLYSGNEQFF	TGTGCCAGCAGTTTATATTCGGGCAATGAGCAGTTCTTC
TRBV18	.	.	TRBJ2-7	CASSEDRYYEQYF	TGTGCCAGCTCAGAGGACAGATATTACGAGCAGTACTTC
TRBV5-1	.	TRBD1	TRBJ1-4	CASSATGGEYEKLFF	TGCGCCAGCAGCGCCACAGGGGGCGAGTATGAAAAACTGTTTTTT
TRBV3-1/TRBV3-2	.	.	TRBJ1-2	CASSPWGQDYGYTF	TGTGCCAGCAGCCCTTGGGGCCAGGACTATGGCTACACCTTC
TRBV4-2	.	.	TRBJ1-5	CASSQEGGRANQPQHF	TGTGCCAGCAGCCAAGAGGGGGGTCGGGCAAATCAGCCCCAGCATTTT
TRBV19	.	.	TRBJ2-1	CASSTDGSGLPHNEQFF	TGTGCCAGTAGTACTGACGGCTCAGGGTTGCCCCACAATGAGCAGTTCTTC
TRBV3-1/TRBV3-2	.	.	TRBJ2-3	CASSQELATDTQYF	TGTGCCAGCAGCCAAGAACTAGCCACAGATACGCAGTATTTT
TRBV18	.	.	TRBJ2-3	CASSPASTDTQYF	TGTGCCAGCTCACCGGCTTCCACAGATACGCAGTATTTT
TRBV28	.	TRBD1	TRBJ1-2	CASSFQQGVVGGYTF	TGTGCCAGCAGTTTCCAACAGGGGGTAGTGGGTGGCTACACCTTC
TRBV5-5	.	TRBD1	TRBJ1-4	CASSLEGANNEKLFF	TGTGCCAGCAGCTTGGAGGGGGCAAATAATGAAAAACTGTTTTTT
TRBV5-1	.	.	TRBJ2-1	CASSLRVDEQFF	TGCGCCAGCAGCTTACGAGTAGATGAGCAGTTCTTC
TRBV30	.	TRBD1	TRBJ1-5	CAWSDRGLNQPQHF	TGTGCCTGGAGTGACAGGGGCCTCAATCAGCCCCAGCATTTT
TRBV7-9	.	TRBD1	TRBJ1-2	CASSFTGGAGIFDGYTF	TGTGCCAGCAGCTTCACAGGGGGCGCGGGCATCTTCGATGGCTACACCTTC
TRBV28	.	.	TRBJ2-1	CASRTRDYNEQFF	TGTGCCAGCAGAACCCGGGACTACAATGAGCAGTTCTTC
TRBV11-2	.	TRBD2	TRBJ2-1	CASSFLAGSYNEQFF	TGTGCCAGCAGCTTTCTAGCGGGGTCTTACAATGAGCAGTTCTTC
TRBV6-5	.	.	TRBJ2-1	CASSYTGSGEQFF	TGTGCCAGCAGTTACACAGGGTCGGGTGAGCAGTTCTTC
TRBV5-6	.	TRBD1	TRBJ1-6	CASSPFTGTGALHF	TGTGCCAGCAGCCCTTTTACCGGGACAGGAGCCCTCCACTTT
TRBV7-2	few	.	TRBJ1-3	CASSFHSRSGNTIYF	TGTGCCAGCAGCTTCCACTCACGCTCTGGAAACACCATATATTTT
TRBV18	few	TRBD1	TRBJ2-7	CASSPDRMTYEQYF	TGTGCCAGCTCCCCGGACAGGATGACCTACGAGCAGTACTTC